This T cell receptor (beta chain) comes out of a study of blood T cell repertoires in COVID-19. This CDR3 comprises 15 residues. Using immunoSEQ multiplex PCR, the repertoire was profiled, and TCRdb retains in-frame clones only, with some absent. In the table there are approximately 120,000 clones, almost 70% of which are singletons. The chain couples TRBV21-1 to TRBJ2-7; TRBD2, the D gene given by the table, was not confirmed from the DNA. TRBV21-1 is flagged as a pseudogene. The sequence was obtained from a woman aged 70-85 years with acute or convalescent COVID-19. The specimen sequenced was peripheral blood. CDR3 amino acids: CASTESDGSLDEQYF. CDR3 DNA sequence: TGTGCCAGCACCGAAAGTGACGGGAGTCTCGACGAGCAGTACTTC.